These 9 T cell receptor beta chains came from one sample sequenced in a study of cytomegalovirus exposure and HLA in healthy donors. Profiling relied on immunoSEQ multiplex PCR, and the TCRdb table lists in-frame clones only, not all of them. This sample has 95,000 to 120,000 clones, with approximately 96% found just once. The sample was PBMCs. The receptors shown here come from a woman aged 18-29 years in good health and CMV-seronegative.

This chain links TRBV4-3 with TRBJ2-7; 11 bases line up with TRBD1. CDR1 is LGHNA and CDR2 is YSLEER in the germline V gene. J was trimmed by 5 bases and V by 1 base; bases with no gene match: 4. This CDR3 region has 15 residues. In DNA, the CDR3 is TGCGCCAGCAGCCAAGTGGGGGGACAGGGGGACGAGCAGTACTTC. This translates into CASSQVGGQGDEQYF.

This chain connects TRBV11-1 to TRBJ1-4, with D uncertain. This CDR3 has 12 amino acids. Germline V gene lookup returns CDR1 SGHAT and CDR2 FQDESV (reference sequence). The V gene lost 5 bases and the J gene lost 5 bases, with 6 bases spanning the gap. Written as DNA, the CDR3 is TGTGCCAGCAGCCACTTGAATGAAAAACTGTTTTTT. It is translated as CASSHLNEKLFF.

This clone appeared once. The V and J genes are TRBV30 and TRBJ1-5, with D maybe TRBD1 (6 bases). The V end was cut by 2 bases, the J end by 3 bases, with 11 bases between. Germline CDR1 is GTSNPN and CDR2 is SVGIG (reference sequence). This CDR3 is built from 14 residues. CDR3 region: CAWSIGQSNQPQHF. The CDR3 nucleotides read TGTGCCTGGAGTATAGGACAGTCCAATCAGCCCCAGCATTTT.

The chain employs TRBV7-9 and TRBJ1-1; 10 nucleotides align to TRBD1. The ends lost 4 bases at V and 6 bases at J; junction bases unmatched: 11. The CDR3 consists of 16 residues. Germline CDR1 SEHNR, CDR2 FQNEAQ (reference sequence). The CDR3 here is CASSSLTGGLSSEAFF. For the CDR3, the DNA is TGTGCCAGCAGCTCCTTGACAGGGGGCCTTAGCTCTGAAGCTTTCTTT.

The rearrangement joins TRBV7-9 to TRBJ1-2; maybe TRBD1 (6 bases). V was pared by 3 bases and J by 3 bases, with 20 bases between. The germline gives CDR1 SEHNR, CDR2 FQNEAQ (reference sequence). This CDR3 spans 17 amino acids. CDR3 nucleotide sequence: TGTGCCAGCAGCTTGAGTGTCGGACAGATGGGCCACTATGGCTACACCTTC. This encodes CASSLSVGQMGHYGYTF.

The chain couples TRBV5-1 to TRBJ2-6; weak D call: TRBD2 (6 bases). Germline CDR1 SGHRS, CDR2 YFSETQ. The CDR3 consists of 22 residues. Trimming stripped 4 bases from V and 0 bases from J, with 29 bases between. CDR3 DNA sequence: TGCGCCAGCAGCCCGGAACAAGAGGGACTCTTCCGGCGGTTCTCTGGGGCCAACGTCCTGACTTTC. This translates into CASSPEQEGLFRRFSGANVLTF.

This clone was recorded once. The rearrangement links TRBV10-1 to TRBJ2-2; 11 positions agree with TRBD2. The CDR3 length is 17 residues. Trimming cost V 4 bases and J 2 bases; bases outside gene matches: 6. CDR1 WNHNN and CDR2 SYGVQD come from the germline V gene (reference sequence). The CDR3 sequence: CASSAGTSGQNTGELFF. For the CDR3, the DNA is TGCGCCAGCAGTGCCGGGACTAGCGGTCAAAACACCGGGGAGCTGTTTTTT.

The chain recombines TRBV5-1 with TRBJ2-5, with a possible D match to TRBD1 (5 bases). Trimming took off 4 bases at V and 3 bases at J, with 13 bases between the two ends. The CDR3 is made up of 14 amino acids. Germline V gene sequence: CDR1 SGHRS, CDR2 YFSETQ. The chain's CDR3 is CASSIRTNKETQYF. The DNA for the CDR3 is TGCGCCAGCAGCATCCGGACAAATAAAGAGACCCAGTACTTC.

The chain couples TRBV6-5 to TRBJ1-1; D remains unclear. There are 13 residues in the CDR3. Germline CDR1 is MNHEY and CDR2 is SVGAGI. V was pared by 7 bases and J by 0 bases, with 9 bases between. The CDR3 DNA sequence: TGTGCCAGCAAGAGTATCATGAACACTGAAGCTTTCTTT. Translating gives CASKSIMNTEAFF.